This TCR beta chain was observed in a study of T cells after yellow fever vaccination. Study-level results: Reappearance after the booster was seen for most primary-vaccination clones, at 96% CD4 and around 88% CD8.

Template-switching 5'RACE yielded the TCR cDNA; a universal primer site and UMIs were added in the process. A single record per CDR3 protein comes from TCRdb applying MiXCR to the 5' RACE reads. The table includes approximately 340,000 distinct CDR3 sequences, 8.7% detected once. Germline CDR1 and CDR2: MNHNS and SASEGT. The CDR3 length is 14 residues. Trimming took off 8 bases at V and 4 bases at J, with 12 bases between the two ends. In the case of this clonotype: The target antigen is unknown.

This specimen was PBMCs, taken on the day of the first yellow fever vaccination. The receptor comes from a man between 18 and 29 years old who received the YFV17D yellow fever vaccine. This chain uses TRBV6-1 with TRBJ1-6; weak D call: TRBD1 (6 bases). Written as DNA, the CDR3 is TGTGCCAGCTCCCAGGGGACGTATAATTCACCCCTCCACTTT. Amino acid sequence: CASSQGTYNSPLHF.